This TCR beta chain was obtained from a study of blood T cell repertoires in COVID-19. The V end lost 3 bases, the J end lost 7 bases, and 15 bases lay between the germline ends. The CDR3 runs to 13 residues. Germline V CDR1 and CDR2: GTSNPN, SVGIG (reference sequence). Profiling relied on immunoSEQ multiplex PCR, and the TCRdb table lists in-frame clones only, not all of them. The table shows fewer than 200,000 clones, with 88% occurring only once. The sequenced material came from peripheral blood. The J gene is TRBJ1-1, the V gene TRBV30, with D possibly TRBD1 on 6 matching bases. This clonotype originated in a man aged 55 to 70 with acute or convalescent COVID-19. DNA of the CDR3: TGTGCCTGGAGGGTCCTCGACAGGCGTGAAGCTTTCTTT. It specifies CAWRVLDRREAFF.